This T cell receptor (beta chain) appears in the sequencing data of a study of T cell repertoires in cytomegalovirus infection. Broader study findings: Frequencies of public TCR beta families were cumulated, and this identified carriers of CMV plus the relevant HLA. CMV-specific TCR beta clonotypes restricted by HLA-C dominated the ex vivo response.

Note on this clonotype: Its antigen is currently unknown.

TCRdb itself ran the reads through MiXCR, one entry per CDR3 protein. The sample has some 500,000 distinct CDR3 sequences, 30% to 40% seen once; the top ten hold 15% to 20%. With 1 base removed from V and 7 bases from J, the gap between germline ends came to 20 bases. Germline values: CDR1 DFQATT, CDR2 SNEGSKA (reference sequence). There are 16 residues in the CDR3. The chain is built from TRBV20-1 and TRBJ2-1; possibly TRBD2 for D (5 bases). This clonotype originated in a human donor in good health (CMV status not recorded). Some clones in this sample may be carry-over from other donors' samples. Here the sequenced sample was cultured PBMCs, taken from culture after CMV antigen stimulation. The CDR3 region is CSARAYWAGDLNEQFF. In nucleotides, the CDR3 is TGCAGTGCTAGAGCCTATTGGGCGGGCGACCTTAATGAGCAGTTCTTC.